The 22 T cell receptor beta chains below all came from one sample that was sequenced in a study of T cell responses to AZD1222 COVID-19 vaccine. Assay: immunoSEQ multiplex PCR; the TCRdb copy retains only in-frame clones and omits some. The data show approximately 99,000 clones, roughly nine tenths seen once. The specimen was peripheral blood, collected 28 days after the second AZD1222 dose. The receptor source for this set is an adult who received the AZD1222 COVID-19 vaccine.

The chain couples TRBV3-1 (or the pseudogene TRBV3-2) to TRBJ2-1; TRBD2 is a possible D gene (6 bases). Trimming took off 5 bases at V and 10 bases at J, with 24 bases between the two ends. Germline V gives CDR1 LGHDT, CDR2 YNNKEL (reference sequence). The CDR3 sequence is 16 residues long. Here the CDR3 DNA reads TGTGCCAGCAGCTCGGGGACGGGGGAGGCCCACCCGGAGCAGTTCTTC. Translating it yields CASSSGTGEAHPEQFF.

V is TRBV7-8 and J is TRBJ1-1; D perhaps matches TRBD1 (5 bases). V dropped 1 base and J dropped 5 bases, with 11 bases sitting between them. Germline V lookup: CDR1 SGHVS, CDR2 FQNEAQ. The CDR3 is made up of 14 amino acids. The CDR3 spells CASSLGGSGTEAFF. In DNA, the CDR3 is TGTGCCAGCAGCTTAGGGGGCTCCGGGACTGAAGCTTTCTTT.

The chain's CDR3 is CAWSVLGQGATDTQYF. The CDR3 bases are TGTGCCTGGAGTGTACTGGGACAGGGTGCGACAGATACGCAGTATTTT. The V and J genes are TRBV30 and TRBJ2-3; 9 bases are shared with TRBD1. In germline, CDR1 is GTSNPN, CDR2 SVGIG (reference sequence). V shed 0 bases, J shed 3 bases, and the junction held 7 bases outside the gene matches. CDR3 size: 16 residues.

The chain couples TRBV7-9 to TRBJ2-2; the D is unclear. The CDR3 runs to 13 residues. Germline values: CDR1 SEHNR, CDR2 FQNEAQ (reference sequence). The CDR3 sequence: CVSGFANTGELFF. In nucleotides, the CDR3 is TGTGTCTCCGGTTTCGCGAACACCGGGGAGCTGTTTTTT. Complete variable domain (other parts from reference TRBV7-9 and TRBJ2-2): DTGVSQNPRHKITKRGQNVTFRCDPISEHNRLYWYRQTLGQGPEFLTYFQNEAQLEKSRLLSDRFSAERPKGSFSTLEIQRTEQGDSAMYLCVSGFANTGELFFGEGSRLTVL.

The rearrangement uses TRBV7-2 and TRBJ2-3; D not resolved. The CDR3 loop spans 14 amino acids. The germline V gene encodes CDR1 SGHTA and CDR2 FQGNSA. Trimming pared 0 bases from V and 5 bases from J, leaving 9 bases between. The CDR3 sequence is CASSLARLQDTQYF. The CDR3 DNA sequence: TGTGCCAGCAGCTTAGCCAGGTTGCAAGATACGCAGTATTTT.

This chain uses TRBV24-1 with TRBJ2-3; D could derive from TRBD1 or TRBD2 (5 bases each). The CDR3 runs to 15 residues. Trimming cost V 8 bases and J 0 bases, with 14 bases left between them. Germline values: CDR1 KGHDR, CDR2 SFDVKD. DNA of the CDR3: TGTGCCACCAATTCACAACGGGACAGCACAGATACGCAGTATTTT. This codes for CATNSQRDSTDTQYF.

The chain employs TRBV6-6 and TRBJ1-5, with D unresolved. V dropped 0 bases and J dropped 0 bases, with 9 bases sitting between them. The CDR3 consists of 16 residues. Germline V CDR1 and CDR2: MNHNY, SVGAGI (reference sequence). The CDR3 DNA is TGTGCCAGCAGTTACTCGAGTGGAAATAGCAATCAGCCCCAGCATTTT. Its translation is CASSYSSGNSNQPQHF.

The V gene is TRBV15, the J gene TRBJ2-3, with a weak D call TRBD1 (6 bases). The length of the CDR3 is 13 residues. Germline V gene lookup returns CDR1 LNHNV and CDR2 YYDKDF (reference sequence). Trimming took off 5 bases at V and 6 bases at J, with 12 bases between the two ends. CDR3 amino acids: CATSLQGKDTQYF. The DNA for the CDR3 is TGTGCCACCAGCTTACAGGGCAAGGATACGCAGTATTTT.

CDR3 sequence: CATRGGSSGNTIYF. CDR3 in DNA: TGTGCCACCCGGGGGGGTTCCTCTGGAAACACCATATATTTT. The rearrangement uses TRBV6-6 and TRBJ1-3; possible D gene TRBD1, 5 bases. V was cut by 10 bases and J by 0 bases, with 13 bases left in between. Germline V CDR1 and CDR2: MNHNY, SVGAGI (reference sequence). The CDR3 has 14 amino acids.

The chain links TRBV5-1 to TRBJ2-3; 8 positions agree with TRBD1. Trimming cost V 8 bases and J 0 bases; bases outside gene matches: 5. The CDR3 sequence is 14 residues long. Germline CDR1 SGHRS, CDR2 YFSETQ. The CDR3 DNA sequence: TGCGCCAGTAACAGGGGGTTGAGCACAGATACGCAGTATTTT. Its translation is CASNRGLSTDTQYF.

The chain has TRBV19 and TRBJ1-2; possibly TRBD1 for D (5 bases). CDR3 length equals 12 residues. Germline loops: CDR1 LNHDA, CDR2 SQIVND (reference sequence). With 5 bases removed from V and 4 bases from J, the gap between germline ends came to 8 bases. CDR3 in amino acids: CASSPGTYGYTF. The CDR3 nucleotides are TGTGCCAGTAGTCCTGGGACCTATGGCTACACCTTC.

The chain is built from TRBV5-1 and TRBJ2-3; 11 bases align to TRBD2. Germline V lookup: CDR1 SGHRS, CDR2 YFSETQ. V was pared by 4 bases and J by 3 bases, with 4 bases of the junction left unmatched. This CDR3 comprises 15 residues. The CDR3 sequence is CASSPGLAATDTQYF. The CDR3 coding sequence is TGCGCCAGCAGCCCGGGACTAGCGGCAACAGATACGCAGTATTTT. The whole variable domain, filled in from reference TRBV5-1 and TRBJ2-3, reads KAGVTQTPRYLIKTRGQQVTLSCSPISGHRSVSWYQQTPGQGLQFLFEYFSETQRNKGNFPGRFSGRQFSNSRSEMNVSTLELGDSALYLCASSPGLAATDTQYFGPGTRLTVL.

The J gene is TRBJ1-4, the V gene TRBV18; the D is unclear. Trimming took 3 bases from V and 8 from J, leaving 16 bases between them. The CDR3 is 15 amino acids. In germline, CDR1 is KGHSH, CDR2 LQKENI. CDR3 in amino acids: CASSPPGLEGEKLFF. Written as DNA, the CDR3 is TGTGCCAGCTCACCTCCGGGCCTCGAAGGAGAAAAACTGTTTTTT.

CDR3 region: CASSSDLSTDTQYF. In DNA, the CDR3 is TGTGCCAGCAGCTCAGACTTAAGCACAGATACGCAGTATTTT. The gene calls are TRBV7-9 and TRBJ2-3; D call uncertain. Germline CDR1 and CDR2: SEHNR and FQNEAQ (reference sequence). This CDR3 is 14 amino acids long. Trimming removed 4 bases at V and 0 bases at J, with 8 bases between.

This sequence joins TRBV6-5 and TRBJ2-1, with D possibly being TRBD2 (6 bases). The CDR3 has 12 amino acids. Germline values: CDR1 MNHEY, CDR2 SVGAGI. V lost 8 bases and J 7 bases, leaving 12 bases between the germline ends. CDR3 DNA: TGTGCCAGCCGGGCGGGGACGAATGAGCAGTTCTTC. Amino acid sequence: CASRAGTNEQFF.

J is TRBJ2-2 and V is TRBV24-1; the match to TRBD1 covers 7 bases. V lost 4 bases, J lost 9 bases, and 10 bases stayed unmatched. Per germline, CDR1 KGHDR and CDR2 SFDVKD. CDR3 size: 15 residues. The CDR3 sequence is CATSDRRQGVWELFF. Written as DNA, the CDR3 is TGTGCCACCAGTGACCGCAGGCAGGGGGTCTGGGAGCTGTTTTTT.

V usage is TRBV28 and J usage is TRBJ1-6; D remains ambiguous. Germline-derived CDR1 and CDR2 are MDHEN and SYDVKM. Between the trimmed V and J ends, which lost 7 bases and 7 bases, there was a span of 14 bases. The CDR3 loop spans 14 amino acids. CDR3 sequence (DNA): TGTGCCAGCATGTCAGGACCGGGAAATTCACCCCTCCACTTT. Translated, it gives CASMSGPGNSPLHF.

The CDR3 DNA reads TGTGCCAGCAGCTCGCTAGCGGGAGTGTACGAGCAGTACTTC. Translation: CASSSLAGVYEQYF. The chain uses TRBV11-2 and TRBJ2-7; the match to TRBD2 covers 10 bases. The CDR3 runs 14 residues. V shed 4 bases, J shed 4 bases, and the junction held 4 bases outside the gene matches. Germline CDR1 is SGHAT and CDR2 is FQNNGV.

The chain couples TRBV27 to TRBJ1-4, with TRBD1 identical over 8 bases. After removal of 3 bases from V and 4 bases from J, the junction contained 4 bases not matched to a gene. Per germline, CDR1 MNHEY and CDR2 SMNVEV (reference sequence). This CDR3 has 15 amino acids. For the CDR3, the DNA is TGTGCCAGCAGTTTTTCACAGGGGGGTAATGAAAAACTGTTTTTT. Amino acids: CASSFSQGGNEKLFF.

This clone has just a few counts. The chain carries TRBV7-9 and TRBJ1-1; D remains ambiguous. Trimming pared 2 bases from V and 1 base from J, leaving 11 bases between. Germline CDR1 SEHNR, CDR2 FQNEAQ (reference sequence). This CDR3 region has 15 residues. Here the CDR3 DNA reads TGTGCCAGCAGCTTACAGGCGCTTAGGAACACTGAAGCTTTCTTT. Amino acids: CASSLQALRNTEAFF.

This chain links TRBV3-1 (or the pseudogene TRBV3-2) with TRBJ1-5, with D possibly matching TRBD1 (6 bases). CDR3 length equals 13 residues. CDR1 and CDR2 (germline): LGHDT, YNNKEL (reference sequence). V dropped 5 bases and J dropped 4 bases, with 9 bases sitting between them. CDR3 coding DNA: TGTGCCAGCAGCGTCACAGGGAATCAGCCCCAGCATTTT. As protein: CASSVTGNQPQHF.

The gene calls are TRBV9 and TRBJ1-3, with 9 bases matching TRBD1. Germline CDR1 reads SGDLS; CDR2 reads YYNGEE. The CDR3 runs to 17 residues. With 4 bases clipped from V and 2 bases from J, the junction kept 10 bases outside the gene matches. In DNA, the CDR3 is TGTGCCAGCAGCTCAAGGGGGGGACAGGGACCTGGAAACACCATATATTTT. Translation: CASSSRGGQGPGNTIYF.